The clone carrying this T cell receptor beta chain was picked up many times. This sample was included in a study of post-analysis software for immune sequencing data. Prepared libraries of TCR beta cDNA carried unique molecular identifiers. MiXCR, run by TCRdb on the PCR reads, gives a single entry per CDR3 protein. The sample consists of some 240,000 distinct CDR3 sequences, 36% of them appearing once. This sequence was found in a girl aged 10-17 years with multiple sclerosis. Sequenced sample: blood.

CDR3 sequence reads: CSALRGAGGISETQYF. As DNA, the CDR3 is TGCAGTGCATTACGGGGTGCGGGAGGAATTTCCGAGACCCAGTACTTC. The rearrangement joins TRBV20-1 to TRBJ2-5; TRBD2 agrees at 8 bases. CDR3 length: 16 amino acids. V was pared by 6 bases and J by 5 bases, with 17 bases of the junction left unmatched. The germline CDR1 and CDR2 sequences are DFQATT and SNEGSKA (reference sequence).